Listed here are 17 T cell receptor beta chains from one sample, sequenced in a study of blood T cell repertoires in COVID-19. Clones were read by immunoSEQ multiplex PCR, and TCRdb kept only the in-frame ones, dropping some. The profile shows about 160,000 clones, around 84% of them singletons. Sequencing was performed on peripheral blood. These receptors all stem from a woman older than 75 with acute or convalescent COVID-19.

V gene TRBV7-3 combines with J gene TRBJ2-2; TRBD2 matches at 8 bases. The CDR3 length is 16 residues. The germline V gene encodes CDR1 SGHTA and CDR2 FQGTGA. V lost 5 bases and J lost 1; bases outside the gene matches: 6. CDR3 region: CASSPGGVLNTGELFF. As DNA, the CDR3 is TGTGCCAGCAGCCCGGGGGGGGTATTGAACACCGGGGAGCTGTTTTTT.

This rearrangement joins TRBV14 to TRBJ2-5; 7 nucleotides align to TRBD2. CDR1 SGHDN and CDR2 FVKESK come from the germline V gene. The CDR3 runs to 14 residues. J was trimmed by 2 bases and V by 3 bases; bases with no gene match: 3. DNA for the CDR3: TGTGCCAGCAGCCACAGAGCGGGGCAAGAGACCCAGTACTTC. It translates to CASSHRAGQETQYF.

This chain joins TRBV7-3 and TRBJ1-1; the D is unclear. Germline CDR1 reads SGHTA; CDR2 reads FQGTGA. This CDR3 spans 14 amino acids. Trimming took 2 bases from V and 2 from J, leaving 9 bases between them. CDR3 nucleotide sequence: TGTGCCAGCAGCTTATTCCCAGATAACACTGAAGCTTTCTTT. It yields the protein CASSLFPDNTEAFF.

V and J are TRBV29-1 and TRBJ2-1, with TRBD2 as a possible D gene (6 bases). Germline CDR1 and CDR2: SQVTM and ANQGSEA. The CDR3 covers 15 residues. Trimming took off 6 bases at V and 6 bases at J, with 21 bases between the two ends. This CDR3 is CSVIAFAGRFNEQFF. In DNA form, the CDR3 reads TGCAGCGTAATCGCCTTTGCGGGACGCTTCAATGAGCAGTTCTTC.

The gene calls are TRBV5-1 and TRBJ2-5, with 9 bases lining up with TRBD2. Germline CDR1 SGHRS, CDR2 YFSETQ. This CDR3 contains 18 residues. Trimming cost V 0 bases and J 0 bases; bases outside gene matches: 9. CDR3 loop: CASSLVGLAGSNQETQYF. DNA for the CDR3: TGCGCCAGCAGCTTGGTTGGTCTAGCGGGAAGCAACCAAGAGACCCAGTACTTC. Complete variable domain (other parts from reference TRBV5-1 and TRBJ2-5): KAGVTQTPRYLIKTRGQQVTLSCSPISGHRSVSWYQQTPGQGLQFLFEYFSETQRNKGNFPGRFSGRQFSNSRSEMNVSTLELGDSALYLCASSLVGLAGSNQETQYFGPGTRLLVL.

The chain has TRBV7-2 and TRBJ2-7; 10 bases fit TRBD2. Losses at the gene ends were 1 base for V and 2 bases for J; bases not matched to a gene: 14. CDR3 length: 19 amino acids. CDR1 and CDR2 from the germline V gene are SGHTA and FQGNSA. The CDR3 sequence: CASSLERSGRAAQAYEQYF. The CDR3 DNA reads TGTGCCAGCAGCTTAGAGAGGAGCGGGAGGGCGGCCCAAGCCTACGAGCAGTACTTC.

The V call is TRBV6-5, the J call TRBJ2-1; 11 nucleotides line up with TRBD2. The CDR3 sequence is 15 residues long. Germline loops: CDR1 MNHEY, CDR2 SVGAGI. V lost 6 bases, J lost 4 bases, and 5 bases stayed unmatched. The CDR3 nucleotides are TGTGCCAGCAGCACCCTAGCGGGAGGATACAATGAGCAGTTCTTC. Encoded protein: CASSTLAGGYNEQFF.

The chain employs TRBV9 and TRBJ1-4, with unresolved D. CDR1 is SGDLS, CDR2 YYNGEE, per germline. V was pared by 0 bases and J by 3 bases, with 12 bases between. This CDR3 is built from 16 residues. CDR3 sequence: CASSVASGRSNEKLFF. The CDR3 region has the DNA TGTGCCAGCAGCGTAGCTAGTGGCCGATCTAATGAAAAACTGTTTTTT. The full variable domain, completed using reference TRBV9 and TRBJ1-4, is DSGVTQTPKHLITATGQRVTLRCSPRSGDLSVYWYQQSLDQGLQFLIQYYNGEERAKGNILERFSAQQFPDLHSELNLSSLELGDSALYFCASSVASGRSNEKLFFGSGTQLSVL.

This chain links TRBV7-2 with TRBJ2-2; TRBD2 is a possible D gene (6 bases). The CDR3 is made up of 14 amino acids. The germline V and J ends were trimmed by 1 base and 3 bases, with 6 bases remaining between them. Germline CDR1 SGHTA, CDR2 FQGNSA. The CDR3 coding sequence is TGTGCCAGCAGCTTAGAGCGGGACACCGGGGAGCTGTTTTTT. It encodes CASSLERDTGELFF.

The chain links TRBV6-6 to TRBJ2-1; 9 bases map to TRBD2. V shed 1 base and J 6 bases; nucleotides not matched to a gene: 7. CDR1 is MNHNY, CDR2 SVGAGI, per germline (reference sequence). This CDR3 comprises 16 residues. CDR3 region: CASSYFSGSRSNEQFF. For the CDR3, the DNA is TGTGCCAGCAGTTACTTTAGCGGGAGCAGGTCCAATGAGCAGTTCTTC.

This clone showed up just once. V gene TRBV18 combines with J gene TRBJ2-4, with D perhaps matching TRBD1 (6 bases). This CDR3 comprises 18 residues. V was pared by 0 bases and J by 6 bases, with 21 bases between. Germline values: CDR1 KGHSH, CDR2 LQKENI. The CDR3 nucleotides are TGTGCCAGCTCACCACCCGGAACAGGGATCTCCCAGGGAAACATTCAGTACTTC. It specifies CASSPPGTGISQGNIQYF.

This rearrangement joins TRBV27 to TRBJ1-2; the match to TRBD1 covers 10 bases. CDR1 is MNHEY, CDR2 SMNVEV, per germline (reference sequence). The CDR3 spans 15 residues. V shed 5 bases and J 7 bases; nucleotides not matched to a gene: 10. The CDR3 reads CASSPGQGNLGGYTF. CDR3 DNA: TGTGCCAGCAGTCCGGGACAGGGGAATTTAGGTGGCTACACCTTC.

The V call is TRBV6-5, the J call TRBJ1-1, with D possibly TRBD1 on 6 matching bases. This CDR3 comprises 14 residues. V was shortened by 0 bases and J by 1 base, with 6 bases between the two germline ends. Germline V gene sequence: CDR1 MNHEY, CDR2 SVGAGI. The CDR3 is CASSYSTGNTEAFF. Here the CDR3 DNA reads TGTGCCAGCAGTTACTCGACAGGGAACACTGAAGCTTTCTTT.

Turning to this clone: The junction departs from the called germline gene at one end, perhaps through a read error. This chain joins TRBV7-2 and TRBJ2-4, with 11 bases lining up with TRBD2. Germline V lookup: CDR1 SGHTA, CDR2 FQGNSA. The CDR3 has 14 amino acids. CDR3 sequence (DNA): TGTGCCAGCAGCCTAGCGGGAGGTGGAAACATTCAGTACTTC. This sequence encodes CASSLAGGGNIQYF.

The chain joins TRBV3-1 (or the pseudogene TRBV3-2) to TRBJ2-5; D is undetermined. V gave up 1 base and J gave up 5 bases, with 5 bases separating them. This CDR3 region has 12 residues. The germline V gene encodes CDR1 LGHDT and CDR2 YNNKEL (reference sequence). CDR3 DNA sequence: TGTGCCAGCAGCCAAGCTGGCGAGACCCAGTACTTC. Amino acids: CASSQAGETQYF.

The chain employs TRBV5-4 and TRBJ2-7; D not resolved. Germline V gene sequence: CDR1 SGHNT, CDR2 YYREEE (reference sequence). Trimming cost V 1 base and J 2 bases, with 10 bases left between them. This CDR3 contains 14 residues. The CDR3 reads CASSLPGPPYEQYF. CDR3 nucleotide sequence: TGTGCCAGCAGCTTGCCGGGTCCTCCCTACGAGCAGTACTTC. Using reference TRBV5-4 and TRBJ2-7 for the parts outside the CDR3, the full variable domain is ETGVTQSPTHLIKTRGQQVTLRCSSQSGHNTVSWYQQALGQGPQFIFQYYREEENGRGNFPPRFSGLQFPNYSSELNVNALELDDSALYLCASSLPGPPYEQYFGPGTRLTVT.

The V call is TRBV3-1 (or the pseudogene TRBV3-2), the J call TRBJ1-5; tentative D call: TRBD1 (5 bases). The CDR3 consists of 15 residues. CDR1 and CDR2 from the germline V gene are LGHDT and YNNKEL (reference sequence). Trimming cost V 3 bases and J 3 bases, with 12 bases left between them. CDR3 bases: TGTGCCAGCAGCCAGGTTGACAGCCCCAATCAGCCCCAGCATTTT. This translates into CASSQVDSPNQPQHF.